One sample yielded the 8 T cell receptor beta chains listed below, sequenced in a study of CD8 T cells in Susac syndrome (dated by TCRdb to the late 2010s). The library came from the immunoSEQ multiplex PCR assay. RNA was extracted using the RNeasy kit, and roughly 0.5 to 1 ug of the RNA was reverse transcribed with random hexamers. The public reads were run again by TCRdb, first through fastp at Q25 and then through MiXCR, and only productive beta chains were kept. Each entry merges the rows of one CDR3 protein and shows their most common DNA and genes. For this sample the table gives about 140,000 distinct CDR3 sequences, of which 85% to 95% were detected only once. 0.11% of the sample belongs to the ten largest clones. What was sequenced was CD4+ T cells from PBMCs. Every receptor here comes from a human donor with multiple sclerosis.

This rearrangement joins TRBV5-4 to TRBJ2-3; TRBD1 matches at 9 bases. Looked up from germline, CDR1 is SGHNT and CDR2 is YYREEE (reference sequence). V lost 7 bases to trimming and J lost 4 bases; unmatched junction nucleotides: 13. This CDR3 has 16 residues. The CDR3 sequence: CASGTGYRGAADTQYF. The CDR3, as DNA: TGTGCCAGCGGGACAGGGTATCGCGGCGCAGCAGATACGCAGTATTTT.

The J gene is TRBJ2-3, the V gene TRBV12-3 or TRBV12-4, with 8 bases lining up with TRBD2. This CDR3 has 14 amino acids. Unmatched junction bases numbered 8, after V lost 8 bases and J lost 4 bases. CDR3 DNA sequence: TGTGCCAGCTCTACTCGCGGGGGGTCAGATACGCAGTATTTT. Translating it yields CASSTRGGSDTQYF.

The chain links TRBV5-1 to TRBJ2-2, with unresolved D. Germline V gene lookup returns CDR1 SGHRS and CDR2 YFSETQ. Trimming cost V 5 bases and J 7 bases, with 15 bases left between them. This CDR3 is built from 14 residues. CDR3 bases: TGCGCCAGCAGGCGAACGGCCACGGACGGGGAGCTGTTTTTT. Protein: CASRRTATDGELFF. The full variable domain, rest sourced from reference TRBV5-1 and TRBJ2-2, is KAGVTQTPRYLIKTRGQQVTLSCSPISGHRSVSWYQQTPGQGLQFLFEYFSETQRNKGNFPGRFSGRQFSNSRSEMNVSTLELGDSALYLCASRRTATDGELFFGEGSRLTVL.

The chain has TRBV5-1 and TRBJ2-5; 11 bases are shared with TRBD1. The germline CDR1 and CDR2 sequences are SGHRS and YFSETQ. Trimming at V came to 0 bases and at J to 4 bases, leaving 8 bases not matched to a gene. The CDR3 totals 17 residues. The CDR3 loop reads CASSLAAGQGALETQYF. Here the CDR3 DNA reads TGCGCCAGCAGCTTGGCCGCCGGACAGGGGGCTTTAGAGACCCAGTACTTC.

The gene calls are TRBV7-2 and TRBJ1-5, with D perhaps matching TRBD1 (5 bases). Per germline, CDR1 SGHTA and CDR2 FQGNSA. Trimming took 5 bases from V and 2 from J, leaving 7 bases between them. The CDR3 consists of 13 residues. CDR3 region: CASSVRGNQPQHF. Here the CDR3 DNA reads TGTGCCAGCAGCGTCAGGGGCAATCAGCCCCAGCATTTT.

The V call is TRBV7-9, the J call TRBJ2-4, with unresolved D. The CDR3 has 14 amino acids. CDR1 and CDR2 (germline): SEHNR, FQNEAQ (reference sequence). The V end lost 5 bases, the J end lost 2 bases, and 10 bases lay between the germline ends. This CDR3 reads CASSQTQTKNIQYF. In nucleotides, the CDR3 is TGTGCCAGCAGCCAAACCCAAACCAAAAACATTCAGTACTTC. Supplemented by reference TRBV7-9 and TRBJ2-4, the full variable domain reads DTGVSQNPRHKITKRGQNVTFRCDPISEHNRLYWYRQTLGQGPEFLTYFQNEAQLEKSRLLSDRFSAERPKGSFSTLEIQRTEQGDSAMYLCASSQTQTKNIQYFGAGTRLSVL.

The V call is TRBV2, the J call TRBJ1-5; 7 positions agree with TRBD1. Germline V gene sequence: CDR1 SNHLY, CDR2 FYNNEI. This CDR3 is built from 15 residues. The J segment lost 3 bases and the V segment lost 2 bases, leaving 4 bases of the junction unmatched. Written as DNA, the CDR3 is TGTGCCAGCAGTGAAAGGGGGCGAGTCAATCAGCCCCAGCATTTT. Amino acids: CASSERGRVNQPQHF.

The rearrangement links TRBV18 to TRBJ1-1, with D hard to call. The CDR3 covers 13 residues. Between the trimmed V and J ends, which lost 3 bases and 1 base, there was a span of 6 bases. Germline V gene data show CDR1 as KGHSH and CDR2 as LQKENI. The CDR3 spells CASSPTRNTEAFF. The CDR3 DNA is TGTGCCAGCTCACCCACTAGGAACACTGAAGCTTTCTTT.